The 15 T cell receptor beta chains below all came from one sample that was sequenced in a study of cytomegalovirus exposure and HLA in healthy donors. PCR used 60 Vbeta primers and 13 Jbeta primers. Assay: immunoSEQ multiplex PCR; the TCRdb copy retains only in-frame clones and omits some. The sample gives around 160,000 clones, 60% to 85% of which show up once; 10% to 15% is in the top ten. Input material: PBMCs. These TCRs come from a man aged 35 to 55 in good health and CMV-seropositive.

This chain links TRBV9 with TRBJ2-7; TRBD1 matches at 9 bases. Germline V gene lookup returns CDR1 SGDLS and CDR2 YYNGEE. V trimming: 3 bases; J trimming: 0 bases; junction bases outside the gene matches: 4. This CDR3 contains 15 residues. The CDR3, as DNA: TGTGCCAGCAGCGCAGGGACAGGGAGCTCCTACGAGCAGTACTTC. It is translated as CASSAGTGSSYEQYF.

This clone was detected once. The chain recombines TRBV14 with TRBJ1-2, with TRBD1 matching 7 bases. Germline CDR1 and CDR2: SGHDN and FVKESK. The junction had 3 bases not matched to a gene; V was cut back by 1 base and J by 4 bases. The CDR3 extends over 14 amino acids. As DNA, the CDR3 is TGTGCCAGCAGCCAAGGTGGGACAGCCTATGGCTACACCTTC. Its protein is CASSQGGTAYGYTF.

This chain connects TRBV9 to TRBJ2-2; 7 nucleotides line up with TRBD2. The CDR3 contains 17 residues. The junction had 8 bases not matched to a gene; V was cut back by 0 bases and J by 3 bases. Germline V CDR1 and CDR2: SGDLS, YYNGEE. The CDR3 spells CASSVALDLADTGELFF. For the CDR3, the DNA is TGTGCCAGCAGCGTAGCTCTAGACCTAGCGGACACCGGGGAGCTGTTTTTT.

CDR3 sequence reads: CASSLSRASGEFF. CDR3 nucleotide sequence: TGTGCCAGCAGTTTATCGAGAGCGTCGGGGGAGTTCTTC. The chain has TRBV27 and TRBJ2-1; maybe TRBD2 (6 bases). Germline V gives CDR1 MNHEY, CDR2 SMNVEV (reference sequence). V lost 0 bases to trimming and J lost 14 bases, with 14 bases between them. The CDR3 length is 13 residues.

The chain has TRBV7-9 and TRBJ2-1; D is perhaps TRBD2 (7 bases). V lost 4 bases and J lost 7, with 17 bases in between. This CDR3 is 15 amino acids long. The germline CDR1 and CDR2 sequences are SEHNR and FQNEAQ (reference sequence). Here the CDR3 reads CASSWGGGISNEQFF. CDR3 bases: TGTGCCAGCAGCTGGGGGGGCGGGATCTCGAATGAGCAGTTCTTC.

The chain carries TRBV11-2 and TRBJ2-3, with D perhaps TRBD2 (5 bases). V lost 1 base to trimming and J lost 6 bases, with 8 bases between them. The germline V gene encodes CDR1 SGHAT and CDR2 FQNNGV. The length of the CDR3 is 13 residues. CDR3 sequence reads: CASSLGGEDTQYF. The CDR3 DNA sequence: TGTGCCAGCAGCTTAGGGGGAGAGGATACGCAGTATTTT.

V usage is TRBV6-5 and J usage is TRBJ2-7; 13 nucleotides align to TRBD2. The germline V gene has CDR1 MNHEY and CDR2 SVGAGI. Trimming at V came to 7 bases and at J to 7 bases, leaving 4 bases not matched to a gene. The length of the CDR3 is 13 residues. The CDR3 nucleotides are TGTGCCAGCAAGGAGACTAGCGGGAGGGAGCAGTACTTC. It encodes CASKETSGREQYF.

V gene TRBV2 combines with J gene TRBJ1-5; the D gene is possibly TRBD1 (6 bases). With 3 bases removed from V and 9 bases from J, the gap between germline ends came to 9 bases. This CDR3 has 12 residues. The germline V gene encodes CDR1 SNHLY and CDR2 FYNNEI. DNA of the CDR3: TGTGCCAGCAGTGATGAGACAGGGCCCCAGCATTTT. This sequence encodes CASSDETGPQHF. The entire variable domain, with the rest obtained from reference TRBV2 and TRBJ1-5, is as follows: EPEVTQTPSHQVTQMGQEVILRCVPISNHLYFYWYRQILGQKVEFLVSFYNNEISEKSEIFDDQFSVERPDGSNFTLKIRSTKLEDSAMYFCASSDETGPQHFGDGTRLSIL.

The chain is built from TRBV19 and TRBJ1-4, with D uncertain. Germline lookup yields CDR1 LNHDA and CDR2 SQIVND (reference sequence). The CDR3 spans 16 residues. Trimming cost V 6 bases and J 0 bases, with 14 bases left between them. CDR3 nucleotide sequence: TGTGCCAGTAGAGAGCGGGATACTGCAACTAATGAAAAACTGTTTTTT. This translates into CASRERDTATNEKLFF.

This clone was found a few times. The chain has TRBV5-1 and TRBJ2-5; TRBD2 is a possible D gene (6 bases). V was cut by 0 bases and J by 2 bases, with 14 bases left in between. The CDR3 sequence is 16 residues long. CDR1 is SGHRS, CDR2 YFSETQ, per germline. In nucleotides, the CDR3 is TGCGCCAGCAGCTTGGTGGTCGCTGGGGGGCAAGAGACCCAGTACTTC. It codes for CASSLVVAGGQETQYF.

The rearrangement links TRBV2 to TRBJ1-2; 8 bases agree with TRBD1. The length of the CDR3 is 14 residues. V lost 7 bases and J lost 7; bases outside the gene matches: 11. Germline V lookup: CDR1 SNHLY, CDR2 FYNNEI. Written as DNA, the CDR3 is TGTGCCAGCATCCCCGACAGGGGTTTCGGTGGCTACACCTTC. The encoded protein is CASIPDRGFGGYTF.

Remarks on this clone: The sample contains more than one DNA sequence encoding this CDR3. The chain has TRBV7-2 and TRBJ2-7; TRBD2 aligns across 8 bases. Trimming cost V 2 bases and J 5 bases; bases outside gene matches: 2. This CDR3 is built from 13 residues. The germline gives CDR1 SGHTA, CDR2 FQGNSA. DNA for the CDR3: TGTGCCAGCAGCTTACTAGCGGGCAACGAGCAGTACTTC. It translates to CASSLLAGNEQYF.

The rearrangement links TRBV6-1 to TRBJ2-7; D not certain. Germline-derived CDR1 and CDR2 are MNHNS and SASEGT. The V end lost 0 bases, the J end lost 4 bases, and 13 bases lay between the germline ends. The CDR3 is 15 residues long. CDR3 in amino acids: CASSEAPAGGYEQYF. CDR3 in DNA: TGTGCCAGCAGTGAAGCGCCCGCAGGTGGGTACGAGCAGTACTTC.

This clone was observed a single time. The rearrangement joins TRBV28 to TRBJ2-7; TRBD2 aligns across 8 bases. The CDR3 contains 15 residues. The ends lost 3 bases at V and 3 bases at J; junction bases unmatched: 7. In germline, CDR1 is MDHEN, CDR2 SYDVKM. The CDR3 region is CASSFHSGRGYEQYF. The DNA of the CDR3 is TGTGCCAGCAGTTTCCACAGCGGGAGAGGCTACGAGCAGTACTTC.

V is TRBV7-3 and J is TRBJ1-1; D unresolved. The CDR3 length is 15 residues. Germline V gene data show CDR1 as SGHTA and CDR2 as FQGTGA. The germline V and J ends were trimmed by 1 base and 1 base, with 10 bases remaining between them. The DNA of the CDR3 is TGTGCCAGCAGCTTAAGTGGGAGCAGGAACACTGAAGCTTTCTTT. Amino acids: CASSLSGSRNTEAFF.